Each of the 10 T cell receptor beta chains below was sequenced from the same sample in a study of blood T cells in healthy people across ages. Using a J-beta primer mix together with a sample-barcoded 5' primer, a second PCR was run for roughly 6 to 12 cycles. TCRdb reanalysed the 5' RACE reads using MiXCR and keeps one entry per CDR3 protein. The sample carries roughly 1,100,000 distinct CDR3 sequences, about 23% recorded once. These data also formed part of another study, on T cells of mothers and their children.

The material sequenced was blood. These receptors were collected from a girl under 10 years old in good health.

Turning to this clonotype: A read error may account for a junction end that differs from germline. V gene TRBV4-3 combines with J gene TRBJ2-3; perhaps TRBD2 as D (7 bases). This CDR3 has 16 residues. Germline V lookup: CDR1 LGHNA, CDR2 YSLEER. The CDR3 here is CASSHTRGGGTDTQYF. CDR3 DNA sequence: TGCGCCAGCAGCCATACTAGGGGCGGGGGCACAGATACGCAGTACTTT.

Concerning this clonotype itself: Germline is not matched at one junction end, which may reflect a read error. The J gene is TRBJ2-3, the V gene TRBV4-3; 7 bases are a match to TRBD2. The CDR3 length is 13 residues. Germline-derived CDR1 and CDR2 are LGHNA and YSLEER. CDR3 region: CASSLIGSSGQHF. CDR3 nucleotides: TGCGCCAGCAGCCTCATAGGGTCTAGCGGCCAACATTTT.

A few counts support this clonotype. The V gene is TRBV28, the J gene TRBJ2-7, with D perhaps matching TRBD2 (6 bases). Per germline, CDR1 MDHEN and CDR2 SYDVKM. Trimming removed 8 bases from V and 4 bases from J, with 15 bases in between. This CDR3 comprises 13 residues. The CDR3: CASLGGADYEQYF. CDR3 coding DNA: TGTGCCAGCCTTGGCGGGGCTGATTACGAGCAGTACTTC.

This clonotype was observed a few times. The rearrangement joins TRBV6-2 or TRBV6-3 to TRBJ2-1; 7 nucleotides match TRBD1. Per the germline V gene, CDR1 is MNHEY and CDR2 is SVGEGT. This CDR3 has 11 residues. After removal of 9 bases from V and 6 bases from J, the junction contained 2 bases not matched to a gene. CDR3 coding DNA: TGTGCCAGTAACAGGGGCAATGAGCAGTTCTTC. Its protein is CASNRGNEQFF.

The chain joins TRBV24-1 to TRBJ2-2; no firm D call. Trimming removed 5 bases from V and 5 bases from J, with 11 bases in between. This CDR3 contains 14 residues. Germline V gene sequence: CDR1 KGHDR, CDR2 SFDVKD. The CDR3 nucleotides read TGTGCCACCAGTGGACTTGAAGCTACCGGGGAGCTGTTTTTT. Its protein is CATSGLEATGELFF.

The genes are TRBV12-5 and TRBJ2-5; D is possibly TRBD1 (6 bases). The CDR3 is 14 amino acids. The ends were cut back, 4 bases at V and 4 bases at J, with 13 bases in the middle. Germline-derived CDR1 and CDR2 are LGHNT and FRNRAP. CDR3 sequence reads: CASGSPGQTETQYF. The CDR3 DNA reads as TGTGCTAGTGGTTCTCCCGGACAGACAGAGACCCAGTACTTC.

This clonotype was counted a few times. CDR3 coding DNA: TGTGCCAGCAGCCAAGTGATAGCGGAAGAGATGAAGCAGTACTTC. Translating gives CASSQVIAEEMKQYF. This chain connects TRBV4-2 to TRBJ2-7, with a weak D call TRBD2 (6 bases). Looked up from germline, CDR1 is LGHNA and CDR2 is YNFKEQ. V was trimmed by 1 base and J by 8 bases, leaving 18 bases between them. The CDR3 totals 15 residues.

The chain combines TRBV20-1 with TRBJ2-3; 8 bases agree with TRBD1. Losses at the gene ends were 6 bases for V and 3 bases for J; bases not matched to a gene: 11. The CDR3 sequence is 15 residues long. Germline V gene sequence: CDR1 DFQATT, CDR2 SNEGSKA (reference sequence). As DNA, the CDR3 is TGCAGTGCACCGCACAGGGGGGATTTGACAGATACGCAGTATTTT. Its translation is CSAPHRGDLTDTQYF.

This chain uses TRBV3-1 with TRBJ1-2; D is possibly TRBD1 (6 bases). V was trimmed by 4 bases and J by 4 bases, leaving 13 bases between them. Germline CDR1 reads LGHDT; CDR2 reads YNNKEL (reference sequence). There are 14 residues in the CDR3. The CDR3 DNA follows: TGTGCCAGCAGCCCCTTTGGAGGGGGCTATGGCTACACCTTC. It is translated as CASSPFGGGYGYTF.

This clonotype was seen a few times. The V and J genes are TRBV12-3 or TRBV12-4 and TRBJ2-1; D is unresolved. This CDR3 contains 13 residues. V lost 6 bases and J 8 bases, leaving 14 bases between the germline ends. The CDR3, as DNA: TGTGCCAGCAGCCGACTTTCAGCCCATGAGCAGTTCTTC. The encoded protein is CASSRLSAHEQFF.